These T cell receptor beta chains were read from a single sample in a study of T cells after yellow fever vaccination. TCRdb passed the 5' RACE reads through MiXCR, listing each CDR3 protein once. The table records 450,000 to 650,000 distinct CDR3 sequences, 20% to 25% of them present only once. The sequences come from PBMCs, collected about 20 days after the first yellow fever vaccination. The receptors stem from a man aged 18 to 30 who received the YFV17D yellow fever vaccine. Both conserved end residues are part of each CDR3.

TRBV14,TRBJ2-5,CASSQEQVQETQYF
TRBV7-2,TRBJ1-6,CASSLGQNYSPLHF
TRBV5-6,TRBJ2-1,CASSASPGTGLNGYNEQFF
TRBV4-1,TRBJ2-3,CASSQEGLTQYF
TRBV12-3/TRBV12-4,TRBJ1-2,CASSPGEGYGYTF
TRBV5-1,TRBJ2-5,CASSLVETQYF
TRBV24-1,TRBJ2-3,CATSDFISGTEGTQYF
TRBV11-2,TRBJ2-3,CASSLDLYTDTQYF
TRBV5-1,TRBJ2-1,CASSFSLAGPSSYNEQFF
TRBV10-3,TRBJ2-5,CAISPRDSQETQYF
TRBV5-1,TRBJ2-2,CATPTVGDTGELFF
TRBV7-2,TRBJ2-7,CASRGQGPSGEQYF
TRBV4-1,TRBJ2-3,CASRGTGTSGDHTQYF
TRBV11-2,TRBJ2-5,CASSPTSGGGQETQYF
TRBV4-3,TRBJ1-1,CASSAQGDMNTEAFF
TRBV6-5,TRBJ2-4,CASSYSAGLGNIQYF
TRBV5-6,TRBJ2-3,CASSLRISTDTQYF
TRBV6-5,TRBJ2-1,CASSYDHGEQFF
TRBV4-1,TRBJ2-1,CASSQEAGTGAYNEQFF
TRBV7-2,TRBJ2-1,CASSSFVEQFF
TRBV10-3,TRBJ2-5,CATKGMTGNGPQETQYF
TRBV27,TRBJ2-1,CASSKTGPYNEQFF
TRBV18,TRBJ1-3,CASSYERTGQFGNTIYF
TRBV4-1,TRBJ1-3,CASSQAVLSSGNTIYF
TRBV12-3/TRBV12-4,TRBJ2-5,CASSHSGVQETQYF
TRBV11-2,TRBJ1-1,CASSFSEGTEAFF